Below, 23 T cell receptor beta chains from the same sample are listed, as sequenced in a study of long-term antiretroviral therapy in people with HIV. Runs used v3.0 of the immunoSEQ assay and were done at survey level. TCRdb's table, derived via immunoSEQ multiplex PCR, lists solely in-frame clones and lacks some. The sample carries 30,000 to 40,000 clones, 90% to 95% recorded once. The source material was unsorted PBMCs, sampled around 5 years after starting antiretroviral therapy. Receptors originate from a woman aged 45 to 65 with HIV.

CDR3 amino acids: CASSKRRVLSGNTIYF. DNA of the CDR3: TGTGCCAGCAGCAAACGAAGGGTCCTCTCTGGAAACACCATATATTTT. The chain recombines TRBV7-8 with TRBJ1-3; D is ambiguous. This CDR3 region has 16 residues. Germline V gives CDR1 SGHVS, CDR2 FQNEAQ. Trimming removed 5 bases at V and 0 bases at J, with 14 bases between.

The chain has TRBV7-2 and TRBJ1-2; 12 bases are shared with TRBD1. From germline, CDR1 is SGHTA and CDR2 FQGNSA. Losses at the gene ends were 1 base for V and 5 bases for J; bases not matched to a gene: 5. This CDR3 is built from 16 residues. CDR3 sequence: CASSLGGTGGNYGYTF. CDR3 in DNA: TGTGCCAGCAGCTTAGGCGGGACAGGGGGCAATTATGGCTACACCTTC. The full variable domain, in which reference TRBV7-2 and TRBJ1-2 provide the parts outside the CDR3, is GAGVSQSPSNKVTEKGKDVELRCDPISGHTALYWYRQSLGQGLEFLIYFQGNSAPDKSGLPSDRFSAERTGGSVSTLTIQRTQQEDSAVYLCASSLGGTGGNYGYTFGSGTRLTVV.

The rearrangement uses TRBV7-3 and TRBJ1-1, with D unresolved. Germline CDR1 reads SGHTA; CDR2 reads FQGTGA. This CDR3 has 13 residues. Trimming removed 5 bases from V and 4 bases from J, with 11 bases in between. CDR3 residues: CASSVDTRTEAFF. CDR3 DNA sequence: TGTGCCAGCAGCGTAGACACCCGCACTGAAGCTTTCTTT.

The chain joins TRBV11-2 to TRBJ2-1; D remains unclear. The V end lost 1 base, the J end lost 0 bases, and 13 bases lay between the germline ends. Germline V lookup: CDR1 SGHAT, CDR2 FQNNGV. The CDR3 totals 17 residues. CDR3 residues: CASSLVGRNRSYNEQFF. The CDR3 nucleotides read TGTGCCAGCAGCTTAGTTGGCAGGAACCGCTCCTACAATGAGCAGTTCTTC.

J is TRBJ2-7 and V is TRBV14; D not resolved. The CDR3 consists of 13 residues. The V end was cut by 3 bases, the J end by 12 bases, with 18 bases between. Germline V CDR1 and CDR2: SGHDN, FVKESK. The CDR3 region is CASSQTGGRVWYF. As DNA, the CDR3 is TGTGCCAGCAGCCAGACCGGCGGCCGAGTGTGGTACTTC.

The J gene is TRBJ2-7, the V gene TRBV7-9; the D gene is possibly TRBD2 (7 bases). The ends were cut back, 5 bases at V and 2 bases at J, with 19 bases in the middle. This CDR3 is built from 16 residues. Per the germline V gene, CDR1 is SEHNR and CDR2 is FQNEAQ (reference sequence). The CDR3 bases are TGTGCCAGCAGCCGCCTAGGGGGGGCCCCCGCCTACGAGCAGTACTTC. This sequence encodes CASSRLGGAPAYEQYF.

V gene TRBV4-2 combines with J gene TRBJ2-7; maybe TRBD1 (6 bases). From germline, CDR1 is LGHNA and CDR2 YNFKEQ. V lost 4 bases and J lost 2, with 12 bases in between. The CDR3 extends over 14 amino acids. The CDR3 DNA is TGTGCCAGCAGCCTTCGACAGGCCCCCTACGAGCAGTACTTC. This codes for CASSLRQAPYEQYF.

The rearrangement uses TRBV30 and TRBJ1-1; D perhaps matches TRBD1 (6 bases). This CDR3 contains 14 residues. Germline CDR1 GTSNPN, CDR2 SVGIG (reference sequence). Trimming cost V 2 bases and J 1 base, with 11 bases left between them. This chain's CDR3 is CAWSPTDRNTEAFF. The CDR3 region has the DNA TGTGCCTGGAGTCCGACGGACAGGAACACTGAAGCTTTCTTT.

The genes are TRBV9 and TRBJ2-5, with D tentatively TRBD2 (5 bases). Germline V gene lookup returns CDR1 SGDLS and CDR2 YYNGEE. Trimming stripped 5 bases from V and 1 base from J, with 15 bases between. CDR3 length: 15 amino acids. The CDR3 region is CASSRSGRVQETQYF. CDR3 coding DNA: TGTGCCAGCAGTCGCTCTGGGAGAGTCCAAGAGACCCAGTACTTC.

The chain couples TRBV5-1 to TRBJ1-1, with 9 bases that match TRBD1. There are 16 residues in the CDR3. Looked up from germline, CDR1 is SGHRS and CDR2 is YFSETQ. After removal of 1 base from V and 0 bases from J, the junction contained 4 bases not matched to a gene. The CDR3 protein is CASSLRGQGMNTEAFF. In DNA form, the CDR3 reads TGCGCCAGCAGCTTGAGGGGACAGGGCATGAACACTGAAGCTTTCTTT.

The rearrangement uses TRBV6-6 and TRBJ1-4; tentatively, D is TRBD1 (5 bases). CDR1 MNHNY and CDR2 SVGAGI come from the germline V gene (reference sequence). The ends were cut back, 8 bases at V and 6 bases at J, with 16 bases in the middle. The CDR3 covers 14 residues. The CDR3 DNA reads TGTGCCAGCCTCGAGTGGGGGATGGATGAAAAACTGTTTTTT. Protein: CASLEWGMDEKLFF.

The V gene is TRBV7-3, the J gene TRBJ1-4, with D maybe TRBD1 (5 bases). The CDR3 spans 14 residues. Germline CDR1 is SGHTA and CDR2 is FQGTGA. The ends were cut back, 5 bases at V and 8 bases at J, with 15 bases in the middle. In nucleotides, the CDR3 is TGTGCCAGCAGCCTAGGGCAGGGAAAAGAAAAACTGTTTTTT. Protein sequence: CASSLGQGKEKLFF.

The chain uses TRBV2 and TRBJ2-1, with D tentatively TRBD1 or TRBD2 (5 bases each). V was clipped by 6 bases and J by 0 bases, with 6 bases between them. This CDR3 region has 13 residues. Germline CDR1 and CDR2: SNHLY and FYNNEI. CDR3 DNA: TGTGCCAGCAGCGGGACCTCCTACAATGAGCAGTTCTTC. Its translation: CASSGTSYNEQFF.

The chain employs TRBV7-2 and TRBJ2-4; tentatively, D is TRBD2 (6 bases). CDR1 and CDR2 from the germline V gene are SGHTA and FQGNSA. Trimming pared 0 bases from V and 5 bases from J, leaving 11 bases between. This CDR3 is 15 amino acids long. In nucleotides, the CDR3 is TGTGCCAGCAGCTTAGCAATCGGGGGACAAAACATTCAGTACTTC. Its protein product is CASSLAIGGQNIQYF.

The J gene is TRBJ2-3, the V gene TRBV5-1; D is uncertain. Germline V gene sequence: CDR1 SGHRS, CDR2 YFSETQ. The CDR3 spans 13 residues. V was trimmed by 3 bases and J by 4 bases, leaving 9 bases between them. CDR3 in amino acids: CASSSNLPDTQYF. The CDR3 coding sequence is TGCGCCAGCAGCTCAAATCTTCCAGATACGCAGTATTTT.

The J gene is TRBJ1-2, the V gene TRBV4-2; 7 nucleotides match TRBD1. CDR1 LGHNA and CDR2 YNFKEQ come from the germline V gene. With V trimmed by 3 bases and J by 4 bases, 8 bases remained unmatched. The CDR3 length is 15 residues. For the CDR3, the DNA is TGTGCCAGCAGCCAGGAGGGGGCGCGGGGCTATGGCTACACCTTC. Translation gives CASSQEGARGYGYTF.

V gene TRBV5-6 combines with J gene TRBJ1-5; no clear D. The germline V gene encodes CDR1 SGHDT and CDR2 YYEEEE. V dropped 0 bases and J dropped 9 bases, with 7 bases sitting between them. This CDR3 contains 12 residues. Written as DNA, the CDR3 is TGTGCCAGCAGCTTGGAGTCGGGGCCCCAGCATTTT. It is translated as CASSLESGPQHF.

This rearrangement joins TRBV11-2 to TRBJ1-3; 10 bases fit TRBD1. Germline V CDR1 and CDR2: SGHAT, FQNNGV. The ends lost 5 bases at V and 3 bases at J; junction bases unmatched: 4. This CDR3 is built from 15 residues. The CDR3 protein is CASSLGTGDGNTIYF. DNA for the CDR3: TGTGCCAGCAGCCTCGGGACAGGGGATGGAAACACCATATATTTT. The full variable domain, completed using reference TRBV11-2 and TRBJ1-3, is EAGVAQSPRYKIIEKRQSVAFWCNPISGHATLYWYQQILGQGPKLLIQFQNNGVVDDSQLPKDRFSAERLKGVDSTLKIQPAKLEDSAVYLCASSLGTGDGNTIYFGEGSWLTVV.

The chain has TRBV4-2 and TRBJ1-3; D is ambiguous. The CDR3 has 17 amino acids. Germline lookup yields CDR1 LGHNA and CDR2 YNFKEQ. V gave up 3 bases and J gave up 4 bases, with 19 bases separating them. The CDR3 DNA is TGTGCCAGCAGCCACGCCACCCCGATGTCTTACGGAAACACCATATATTTT. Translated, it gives CASSHATPMSYGNTIYF.

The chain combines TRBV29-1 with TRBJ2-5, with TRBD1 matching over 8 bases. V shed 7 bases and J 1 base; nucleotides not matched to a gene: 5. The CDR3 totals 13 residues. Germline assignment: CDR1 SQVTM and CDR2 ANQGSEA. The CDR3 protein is CSARQGTQETQYF. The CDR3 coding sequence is TGCAGCGCCCGACAGGGGACCCAAGAGACCCAGTACTTC. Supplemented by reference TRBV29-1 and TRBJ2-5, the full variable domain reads SAVISQKPSRDICQRGTSLTIQCQVDSQVTMMFWYRQQPGQSLTLIATANQGSEATYESGFVIDKFPISRPNLTFSTLTVSNMSPEDSSIYLCSARQGTQETQYFGPGTRLLVL.

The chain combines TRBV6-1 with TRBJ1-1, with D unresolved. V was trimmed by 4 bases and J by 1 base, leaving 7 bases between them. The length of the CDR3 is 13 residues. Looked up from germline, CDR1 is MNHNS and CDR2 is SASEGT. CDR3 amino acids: CASSGPRNTEAFF. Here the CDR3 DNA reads TGTGCCAGCAGTGGGCCACGGAACACTGAAGCTTTCTTT.

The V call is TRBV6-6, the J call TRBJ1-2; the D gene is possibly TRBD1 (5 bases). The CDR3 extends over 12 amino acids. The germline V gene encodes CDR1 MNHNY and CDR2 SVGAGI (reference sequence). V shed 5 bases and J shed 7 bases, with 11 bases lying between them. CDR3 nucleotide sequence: TGTGCCAGCAGTCCAGGGAAGGGTGGCTACACCTTC. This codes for CASSPGKGGYTF.

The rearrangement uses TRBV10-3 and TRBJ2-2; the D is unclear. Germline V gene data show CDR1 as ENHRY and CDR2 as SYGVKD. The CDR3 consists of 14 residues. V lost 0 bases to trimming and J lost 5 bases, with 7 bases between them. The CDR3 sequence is CAISESGKTGELFF. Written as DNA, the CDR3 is TGTGCCATCAGTGAGTCAGGGAAGACCGGGGAGCTGTTTTTT.